These T cell receptor beta chains were read from a single sample in a study of regulatory T cells in long-lasting Graves disease. TCRdb re-called the multiplex PCR reads with MiXCR, one entry per CDR3 protein. This sample has roughly 500,000 distinct CDR3 sequences, with less than 25% found just once. The sequenced sample was peripheral blood mononuclear cells (PBMCs), obtained when the disease was refractory, from a patient treated with antithyroid drugs. The receptors originated from a female donor with Graves disease. Each CDR3 is given with its conserved first and last residue. A D gene is named only where the DNA matches it firmly. The size of a clone is reported for some rows only, either as once, few or many, or as a class for expanded clones.

j_gene,abundance,d_gene,len,v_gene,CDR3nt,CDR3aa
TRBJ2-2,few,-,15,TRBV12-3/TRBV12-4,TGTGCCAGCAGTCCCTTAGCGGAGAACACCGGGGAGCTGTTTTTT,CASSPLAENTGELFF
TRBJ1-2,-,-,15,TRBV28,TGTGCCAGCAGTTTAGGGCCGGCGTCCAACTATGGCTACACCTTC,CASSLGPASNYGYTF
TRBJ2-2,-,-,12,TRBV5-1,TGCGCCAGCGTAGAGAACACCGGGGAGCTGTTTTTT,CASVENTGELFF
TRBJ2-3,few,-,14,TRBV5-1,TGCGCCAGCAGCTTGGATGGATCCACAGATACGCAGTATTTT,CASSLDGSTDTQYF
TRBJ1-2,many,-,15,TRBV7-2,TGTGCCAGCAGCTTCCCTGGCAGGGGTGGCTATGGCTACACCTTC,CASSFPGRGGYGYTF
TRBJ2-2,many,-,12,TRBV12-3/TRBV12-4,TGTGCCAGCAGTCACCGACGGGGGGAGCTGTTTTTT,CASSHRRGELFF
TRBJ1-1,many,-,14,TRBV28,TGTGCCAGCAGCCTTTCAGGCGAACACTCTGAAGCTTTCTTT,CASSLSGEHSEAFF
TRBJ1-4,-,-,14,TRBV30,TGTGCCTGGAGTGTACCGGGGAATAATGAAAAACTGTTTTTT,CAWSVPGNNEKLFF
TRBJ1-1,-,-,16,TRBV5-6,TGTGCCAGCAGCTTGTTGGGGCAGGAGCTGAACACTGAAGCTTTCTTT,CASSLLGQELNTEAFF
TRBJ2-1,few,TRBD2,14,TRBV7-2,TGTGCCAGCAGCCTCATCCGGGGGGACTCTGAGCAGTTCTTC,CASSLIRGDSEQFF
TRBJ2-7,many,TRBD1,14,TRBV12-3/TRBV12-4,TGTGCCAGCAGTAGCCGGGACAGGGGGTACGAGCAGTACTTC,CASSSRDRGYEQYF
TRBJ1-1,few,-,17,TRBV4-1,TGCGCCAGCAGCCCATCCCCGATTGCGGACCGGAACACTGAAGCTTTCTTT,CASSPSPIADRNTEAFF
TRBJ2-7,many,-,13,TRBV28,TGTGCCAGCAGTTTACCTGCTATAGGGGAGCAGTACTTC,CASSLPAIGEQYF
TRBJ1-2,many,-,13,TRBV28,TGTGCCAGCAGTTTATTCGACAGCTATGGCTACACCTTC,CASSLFDSYGYTF
TRBJ1-3,-,-,11,TRBV20-1,TGCAGCGCGGTTTTCATCGACGCCATATATTTT,CSAVFIDAIYF
TRBJ2-2,few,-,16,TRBV6-2/TRBV6-3,TGTGCCAGCAGTTACTCGATGGGCAGGGTCTCCGGGGAGCTGTTTTTT,CASSYSMGRVSGELFF
TRBJ1-1,-,-,16,TRBV6-2/TRBV6-3,TGTGCCAGCAGTTACTCCGGCGCACGGAGGGACACTGAAGCTTTCTTT,CASSYSGARRDTEAFF
TRBJ1-5,-,-,15,TRBV19,TGTGCCAGTAGTATAACGGGAGTTAGCAATCAGCCCCAGCATTTT,CASSITGVSNQPQHF
TRBJ2-7,-,TRBD2,15,TRBV6-2/TRBV6-3,TGTGCCAGCACTCAACTAGCGGGAGCATTGGGCGAGCAGTACTTC,CASTQLAGALGEQYF
TRBJ2-5,-,-,15,TRBV18,TGTGCCAGCTCACCGGAAATCGGGAACCAAGAGACCCAGTACTTC,CASSPEIGNQETQYF
TRBJ2-7,many,-,18,TRBV7-2,TGTGCCAGCAGCCTCGAATGGGGCCTTACAAGGGACGGCTACGAGCAGTACTTC,CASSLEWGLTRDGYEQYF
TRBJ1-2,few,-,17,TRBV3-1,TGTGCCAGCAGCCAAGCCCCATCTTTACGAGCGAGGGGAGGCTACACCTTC,CASSQAPSLRARGGYTF
TRBJ2-2,few,-,15,TRBV29-1,TGCAGCGTTAGGCAAGATTTGGTGAACACCGGGGAGCTGTTTTTT,CSVRQDLVNTGELFF
TRBJ2-7,few,-,13,TRBV7-2,TGTGCCAGCAGTCCACAGGGCCTCTACGAGCAGTACTTC,CASSPQGLYEQYF
TRBJ2-5,-,-,13,TRBV7-9,TGTGCCAGCGAGGCGCGGGGTTCGGAGACCCAGTACTTC,CASEARGSETQYF
TRBJ2-7,-,TRBD2,15,TRBV28,TGTGCCAGCAGGAGTGGAGCGGGAGGGAACTACGAGCAGTACTTC,CASRSGAGGNYEQYF
TRBJ1-1,-,TRBD1,13,TRBV20-1,TGCAGTGCAACCAGGACAGGGAGGATTGACGCTTTCTTT,CSATRTGRIDAFF
TRBJ2-2,-,-,12,TRBV2,TGTGCCAGCAGTGGGTGGGCCGGGGAGCTGTCTTTT,CASSGWAGELSF
TRBJ1-4,many,-,14,TRBV5-1,TGCGCCAGCAGCTTCCGGGACACAAATGAAAAACTGTTTTTT,CASSFRDTNEKLFF
TRBJ1-1,few,-,19,TRBV5-5,TGTGCCAGCAGCTCACTTTCGGCTGGCCCTCAATGGGTAAACACTGAAGCTTTCTTT,CASSSLSAGPQWVNTEAFF
TRBJ2-7,-,-,15,TRBV12-3/TRBV12-4,TGTGCCAGCAGCCCCGTGATGGGAGGTGGTTACGAGCAGTACTTC,CASSPVMGGGYEQYF
TRBJ2-1,many,-,14,TRBV28,TGTGCCAGCAGTTCTTTCGACACCTACAATGAGCAGTTCTTC,CASSSFDTYNEQFF
TRBJ2-5,many,-,13,TRBV20-1,TGCAGTGTCACCGGGACCTCTAAAGAGACCCAGTACTTC,CSVTGTSKETQYF
TRBJ2-5,-,-,18,TRBV11-3,TGTGCCAGCAGCTCCGGAATCAGTGGGCCACTCAGCGGGGAGACCCAGTACTTC,CASSSGISGPLSGETQYF
TRBJ1-2,few,-,12,TRBV20-1,TGCAGTGCTACCTCATCGGGGGGTGGCTACACCTTC,CSATSSGGGYTF
TRBJ1-1,few,-,16,TRBV29-1,TGCAGCGTTTATGACCCACCAGGGGCAGGGAACACTGAAGCTTTCTTT,CSVYDPPGAGNTEAFF
TRBJ1-5,many,-,17,TRBV28,TGTGCCAGCAGTTTATCGGGACACGTCTATAGCAATCAGCCCCAGCATTTT,CASSLSGHVYSNQPQHF
TRBJ2-7,-,TRBD2,19,TRBV11-3,TGTGCCAGCAGCTTAGTTGTTGCTAGCGGGGGTCCAAAGGGAAACGAGCAGTACTTC,CASSLVVASGGPKGNEQYF
TRBJ2-7,many,TRBD2,14,TRBV12-3/TRBV12-4,TGTGCCAGCAGTCCTCGGGGGGACTCCTACGAGCAGTACTTC,CASSPRGDSYEQYF
TRBJ1-2,many,-,16,TRBV7-9,TGTGCCAGCAGCTTAGACCCCCGCAGGGCGGGAAGTGGCTACACCTTC,CASSLDPRRAGSGYTF
TRBJ1-2,many,-,16,TRBV28,TGTGCCAGCAAAAACGATTCGGGCCGGATTTCCTATGGCTACACCTTC,CASKNDSGRISYGYTF
TRBJ1-1,many,TRBD1,15,TRBV7-3,TGTGCCAGCAGCCCTAGACAGGGGGCTAACACTGAAGCTTTCTTT,CASSPRQGANTEAFF
TRBJ1-2,many,TRBD1,14,TRBV7-3,TGTGCCAGCAGCTTACATCAGGGGGACTATGGCTACACCTTC,CASSLHQGDYGYTF
TRBJ2-2,-,TRBD2,17,TRBV20-1,TGCAGTGCCCCGGGACTAGCGGGGGGAATGGACACCGGGGAGCTGTTTTTT,CSAPGLAGGMDTGELFF
TRBJ2-5,few,TRBD1,14,TRBV5-4,TGTGCCAGCACCAATATAAACAGGGGGGAGACCCAGTACTTC,CASTNINRGETQYF
TRBJ1-2,many,-,12,TRBV12-3/TRBV12-4,TGTGCCAGCAGTTTAAGGAGGGATGGCTACACCTTC,CASSLRRDGYTF
TRBJ1-5,many,TRBD1,22,TRBV28,TGTGCCAGCAGTTCGTCCCGGGACAGGGGGCGGCTGTCCAGCCTGCTGGGTCAGCCCCAGCATTTT,CASSSSRDRGRLSSLLGQPQHF
TRBJ1-2,many,TRBD1,14,TRBV25-1,TGTGCCAGCAGTGGGACAGGGGGAGTCTATGGCTACACCTTC,CASSGTGGVYGYTF
TRBJ1-1,-,-,15,TRBV7-2,TGTGCCAGCAGCTTAGTTACAGGGATGGACACTGAAGCTTTCTTT,CASSLVTGMDTEAFF